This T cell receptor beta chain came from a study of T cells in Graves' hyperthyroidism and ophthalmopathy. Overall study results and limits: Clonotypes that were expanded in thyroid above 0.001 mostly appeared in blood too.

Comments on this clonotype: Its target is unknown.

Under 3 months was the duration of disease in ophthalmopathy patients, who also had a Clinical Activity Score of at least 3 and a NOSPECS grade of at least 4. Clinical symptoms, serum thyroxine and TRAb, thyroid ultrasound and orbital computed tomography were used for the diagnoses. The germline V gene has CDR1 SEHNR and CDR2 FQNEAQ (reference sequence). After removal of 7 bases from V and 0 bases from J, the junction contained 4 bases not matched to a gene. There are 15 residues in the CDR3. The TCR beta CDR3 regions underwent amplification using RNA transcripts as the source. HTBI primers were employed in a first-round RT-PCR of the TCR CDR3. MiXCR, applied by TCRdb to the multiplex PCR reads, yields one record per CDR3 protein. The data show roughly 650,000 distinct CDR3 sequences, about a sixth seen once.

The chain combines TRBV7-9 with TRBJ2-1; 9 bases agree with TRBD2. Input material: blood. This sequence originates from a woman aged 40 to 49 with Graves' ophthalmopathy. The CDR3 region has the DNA TGTGCCAGCACTAGCGGGGAAAGCTCCTACAATGAGCAGTTCTTC. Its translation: CASTSGESSYNEQFF.